The 13 T cell receptor beta chains presented below share a single source sample, sequenced in a study of EBV T-cell therapy then PD-1 blockade in nasopharyngeal carcinoma. Treatment in this sample: AdE1-LMPpoly-expanded autologous EBV-specific T-cell therapy followed by anti-PD-1 nivolumab. Data came from immunoSEQ multiplex PCR; TCRdb stores just in-frame clones and leaves some out. The sample yields about 20,000 clones, approximately 88% seen once. These receptors have no identified antigens. Material: CD8+ T cells from blood, obtained at approximately day 30 from a patient whose treatment included autologous EBV-specific T cells and nivolumab. These receptors originate from a middle-aged man with nasopharyngeal carcinoma.

This clone is judged medium-sized (0.01 to 0.1%). This chain uses TRBV28 with TRBJ1-2, with D uncertain. Trimming left V 5 bases short and J 1 base short, with 8 bases between. Germline lookup yields CDR1 MDHEN and CDR2 SYDVKM. The CDR3 sequence is 13 residues long. The CDR3 coding sequence is TGTGCCAGCAGTACAGCTTTTAACTATGGCTACACCTTC. Protein product: CASSTAFNYGYTF.

The V gene is TRBV9, the J gene TRBJ1-1; maybe TRBD1 (6 bases). The CDR3 loop spans 12 amino acids. V dropped 4 bases and J dropped 7 bases, with 11 bases sitting between them. Germline assignment: CDR1 SGDLS and CDR2 YYNGEE. The CDR3 here is CASSPGDNEAFF. In DNA, the CDR3 is TGTGCCAGCAGCCCTGGGGACAATGAAGCTTTCTTT. Combining the CDR3 with reference TRBV9 and TRBJ1-1 gives the whole variable domain DSGVTQTPKHLITATGQRVTLRCSPRSGDLSVYWYQQSLDQGLQFLIQYYNGEERAKGNILERFSAQQFPDLHSELNLSSLELGDSALYFCASSPGDNEAFFGQGTRLTVV.

Only one count was recorded for this clone. This sequence joins TRBV2 and TRBJ1-2; D ambiguous. Germline CDR1 and CDR2: SNHLY and FYNNEI. V was cut by 3 bases and J by 1 base, with 12 bases left in between. The CDR3 contains 15 residues. CDR3 in amino acids: CASSETTGINYGYTF. The CDR3 region has the DNA TGTGCCAGCAGTGAGACCACCGGTATTAACTATGGCTACACCTTC.

This clone was seen only a few times. The CDR3, as DNA: TGTGCCAGCAGTTTGGCAGGGGAGAACTATGGCTACACCTTC. This encodes CASSLAGENYGYTF. This sequence joins TRBV27 and TRBJ1-2; a possible D gene is TRBD1 (6 bases). V gave up 3 bases and J gave up 2 bases, with 10 bases separating them. There are 14 residues in the CDR3. In germline, CDR1 is MNHEY, CDR2 SMNVEV (reference sequence).

This clone is judged medium-sized (0.01 to 0.1%). V and J are TRBV24-1 and TRBJ2-2; perhaps TRBD1 as D (5 bases). Germline V CDR1 and CDR2: KGHDR, SFDVKD. The CDR3 contains 16 residues. V was pared by 0 bases and J by 2 bases, with 9 bases between. The CDR3 sequence: CATSDLGAFNTGELFF. The DNA for the CDR3 is TGTGCCACCAGTGATTTGGGGGCATTCAACACCGGGGAGCTGTTTTTT.

The chain links TRBV6-1 to TRBJ1-1, with 9 bases aligning to TRBD1. The germline CDR1 and CDR2 sequences are MNHNS and SASEGT. Trimming cost V 2 bases and J 4 bases; bases outside gene matches: 5. The CDR3 length is 15 residues. The chain's CDR3 is CASSEPRDRATEAFF. In DNA form, the CDR3 reads TGTGCCAGCAGTGAACCCCGGGACAGGGCCACTGAAGCTTTCTTT.

The J gene is TRBJ2-1, the V gene TRBV13; 8 nucleotides align to TRBD2. The CDR3 length is 16 residues. V gave up 4 bases and J gave up 6 bases; unmatched junction bases: 11. The germline gives CDR1 PRHDT, CDR2 FYEKMQ (reference sequence). The CDR3 spells CASSSLGSGGRNEQFF. CDR3 in DNA: TGTGCCAGCAGCTCCCTGGGGAGCGGGGGACGCAATGAGCAGTTCTTC. Full variable domain (missing parts from reference TRBV13 and TRBJ2-1): AAGVIQSPRHLIKEKRETATLKCYPIPRHDTVYWYQQGPGQDPQFLISFYEKMQSDKGSIPDRFSAQQFSDYHSELNMSSLELGDSALYFCASSSLGSGGRNEQFFGPGTRLTVL.

This clone was counted once. The chain employs TRBV19 and TRBJ1-2, with 9 bases matching TRBD1. CDR3 size: 13 residues. Germline V gives CDR1 LNHDA, CDR2 SQIVND (reference sequence). V was pared by 6 bases and J by 5 bases, with 4 bases of the junction left unmatched. The DNA of the CDR3 is TGTGCCAGTAGCTTCGGACAGGGGTATGGCTACACCTTC. This gives the protein CASSFGQGYGYTF.

V is TRBV24-1 and J is TRBJ2-5, with D tentatively TRBD1 (5 bases). V lost 3 bases to trimming and J lost 5 bases, with 15 bases between them. The CDR3 is made up of 15 amino acids. Germline V CDR1 and CDR2: KGHDR, SFDVKD. CDR3: CATSDMRQPGETQYF. For the CDR3, the DNA is TGTGCCACCAGTGATATGAGACAGCCCGGGGAGACCCAGTACTTC.

The chain is built from TRBV5-6 and TRBJ1-2; TRBD1 might be the D (5 bases). The V gene's germline CDR1 is SGHDT and CDR2 YYEEEE. The V and J ends lost 3 bases and 7 bases respectively, with 19 bases between them. The length of the CDR3 is 15 residues. The chain's CDR3 is CASSYPTESLPGYTF. Written as DNA, the CDR3 is TGTGCCAGCAGCTATCCGACAGAGTCTCTTCCTGGCTACACCTTC.

The sample holds one count of this clone. This chain links TRBV6-5 with TRBJ2-7, with D uncertain. This CDR3 has 15 amino acids. Germline CDR1 reads MNHEY; CDR2 reads SVGAGI. Deletions cut 2 bases from V and 5 bases from J, with 16 bases between. The CDR3 region has the DNA TGTGCCAGCAGTTACGCCCGCCCAGGCGCTGACGAGCAGTACTTC. Amino acid sequence: CASSYARPGADEQYF.

The chain carries TRBV28 and TRBJ2-7, with TRBD2 matching 9 bases. Germline V gives CDR1 MDHEN, CDR2 SYDVKM. The J segment lost 6 bases and the V segment lost 8 bases, leaving 5 bases of the junction unmatched. The CDR3 is 12 residues long. CDR3 amino acids: CASAPAGGEQYF. The CDR3 DNA reads as TGTGCCAGCGCTCCAGCGGGGGGCGAGCAGTACTTC.

This rearrangement joins TRBV19 to TRBJ1-2; 10 bases are a match to TRBD1. V lost 5 bases and J lost 2; bases outside the gene matches: 8. This CDR3 region has 16 residues. Germline loops: CDR1 LNHDA, CDR2 SQIVND (reference sequence). CDR3: CASSPRGQGVNYGYTF. Here the CDR3 DNA reads TGTGCCAGTAGTCCCCGAGGACAGGGGGTGAACTATGGCTACACCTTC.